The TCR beta chain described here comes from a study of cytomegalovirus exposure and HLA in healthy donors. The PCR made use of 60 Vbeta and 13 Jbeta primers. Produced via immunoSEQ multiplex PCR; TCRdb's table is partial and in-frame only. The sample lists more than 150,000 clones, around 80% occurring once. Unrecorded immune exposures were likely, despite nominal health at sampling. In the case of this clone: Its antigen is not known.

The study, taken as a whole, reports: Upon later analysis, HLA-associated TCR beta chains proved more clonally expanded than other, equally common chains. Within an earlier analysis, most TCR beta V segments proved productive either about 90% or about 30% of the time.

Looked up from germline, CDR1 is GTSNPN and CDR2 is SVGIG (reference sequence). This CDR3 comprises 20 residues. Between the trimmed V and J ends, which lost 5 bases and 0 bases, there was a span of 28 bases. The TCR was taken from a male donor in good health and CMV-seronegative. What was sequenced was PBMCs. The J gene is TRBJ2-2, the V gene TRBV30, with a tentative D call TRBD1 (5 bases). CDR3 region: CAWGSPNLVGATPNTGELFF. CDR3 sequence (DNA): TGTGCCTGGGGTTCGCCCAACCTCGTTGGGGCAACTCCGAACACCGGGGAGCTGTTTTTT.